This T cell receptor (beta chain) stems from a study of read filtering for tumor transcriptome and immune sequencing. Study as a whole: Among patients, under 20 were male and around 13 female, aged about 40 to 90 (mean around 68). Whole-study findings and limits: The sorted CD138-negative fraction was a mixed bone marrow immune population, not purified T cells.

Every patient had bone marrow sampled while the disease was active. Many counts were recorded for this clonotype. Its target is not known. In germline, CDR1 is SEHNR, CDR2 FQNEAQ (reference sequence). Trimming removed 7 bases from V and 10 bases from J; junction bases left unmatched: 10. The CDR3 is 13 residues long. This library used around 0.4 ug RNA and molecular barcoded adaptors spanning alpha/delta and beta/gamma chains. TCRdb reprocessed the reads via MiXCR and lists one record per CDR3 protein. The sample holds tens of thousands of distinct CDR3 sequences, around 19% seen once. V gene TRBV7-9 combines with J gene TRBJ2-1; 7 bases agree with TRBD1. Sequencing was carried out using a population of CD138-negative cells sorted from bone marrow. This TCR was sampled from a donor at least 40 years old with multiple myeloma. The CDR3 loop reads CASTALTGEEQFF. The CDR3 DNA follows: TGTGCCAGCACCGCTTTAACAGGGGAAGAGCAGTTCTTC.